There are a few counts of the clone carrying this TCR beta chain. Its antigen remains unknown. The authors ran a second PCR of about 6 to 11 cycles using a sample-barcoded 5' primer and a J-beta primer mix. Each cDNA molecule, via a template-switch adaptor with 12 random nucleotides, was tagged. In TCRdb, the 5' RACE reads were re-called with MiXCR into one record per CDR3 protein. Among 870,000 or so distinct CDR3 sequences, around 26% were seen once, and the ten largest hold 15% to 20%. This CDR3 has 14 residues. Trimming stripped 5 bases from V and 4 bases from J, with 14 bases between. CDR1 and CDR2 from the germline V gene are MDHEN and SYDVKM. This sample was taken from a study of blood T cells in healthy people across ages. Notes on the study in general: Comparison with aged donors showed that long-lived donors had more naive CD4+ cells and higher diversity. TCR beta diversity, measured per million T cells, fell in a roughly linear way with age.

The chain combines TRBV28 with TRBJ1-2; D is possibly TRBD1 (6 bases). The material sequenced was blood. This receptor was taken from a woman of 80 years or more in good health. DNA of the CDR3: TGTGCCAGCAGTAATCCAGGGGTACCCTATGGCTACACCTTC. Residues: CASSNPGVPYGYTF.